Below are 26 T cell receptor beta chains sequenced from a single sample in a study of CD8+ T cells in alopecia areata. Following RNA extraction, reverse transcription yielded cDNA that acted as the sequencing template. Some clones are missing from TCRdb's copy, which holds only in-frame ones; the method was immunoSEQ multiplex PCR. This sample has 150,000 or so clones; less than 70% occur once, and the top ten carry 0.91%. Described treatment: oral pan-JAK inhibitor, 5-10 mg twice daily. The source material was CD4+ T cells sorted from blood, sampled at week 4, from a patient treated with tofacitinib. Every receptor here comes from a human donor with alopecia areata.

The J gene is TRBJ2-7, the V gene TRBV25-1; D is ambiguous. The CDR3 consists of 14 residues. Germline-derived CDR1 and CDR2 are MGHDK and SYGVNS. V lost 1 base to trimming and J lost 0 bases, with 7 bases between them. CDR3 loop: CASSELGDSYEQYF. The CDR3 DNA is TGTGCCAGCAGTGAATTAGGTGACTCCTACGAGCAGTACTTC.

The rearrangement joins TRBV20-1 to TRBJ1-1; D may be TRBD1 (5 bases). Germline V lookup: CDR1 DFQATT, CDR2 SNEGSKA (reference sequence). The CDR3 is 11 residues long. In nucleotides, the CDR3 is TGCAGGGGCGGGGCGGGCACTGAAGCTTTCTTT. It codes for CRGGAGTEAFF.

The genes are TRBV27 and TRBJ1-2, with 8 bases identical to TRBD1. Germline assignment: CDR1 MNHEY and CDR2 SMNVEV (reference sequence). Germline trimming cut 1 base from V and 4 bases from J; bases unmatched to any gene: 5. CDR3 size: 15 residues. The CDR3 reads CASSLWPTGGYGYTF. In DNA, the CDR3 is TGTGCCAGCAGTTTATGGCCTACAGGGGGCTATGGCTACACCTTC.

This rearrangement joins TRBV30 to TRBJ1-5; 10 bases align to TRBD1. The length of the CDR3 is 15 residues. Trimming at V came to 2 bases and at J to 4 bases, leaving 5 bases not matched to a gene. Germline assignment: CDR1 GTSNPN and CDR2 SVGIG (reference sequence). Here the CDR3 DNA reads TGTGCCTGGAGTCGGACAGGGGGGCAGAATCAGCCCCAGCATTTT. It translates to CAWSRTGGQNQPQHF.

V usage is TRBV5-1 and J usage is TRBJ1-2; D possibly corresponds to TRBD1 (6 bases). The germline gives CDR1 SGHRS, CDR2 YFSETQ. Trimming shortened V by 4 bases and J by 2 bases, and 9 bases separated the two germline ends. This CDR3 comprises 13 residues. Here the CDR3 reads CASSDQGNYGYTF. The CDR3 bases are TGCGCCAGCAGCGATCAGGGGAACTATGGCTACACCTTC.

The V and J genes are TRBV29-1 and TRBJ1-2; D unclear. Germline loops: CDR1 SQVTM, CDR2 ANQGSEA. This CDR3 has 12 amino acids. Between the trimmed V and J ends, which lost 3 bases and 6 bases, there was a span of 11 bases. DNA for the CDR3: TGCAGCGTTGAGAAACCCACCCATGGCTACACCTTC. Translating gives CSVEKPTHGYTF.

This clone was counted only a few times. J is TRBJ1-1 and V is TRBV23-1; D is unresolved. TRBV23-1 is an open reading frame, and its role is uncertain. V shed 4 bases and J shed 5 bases, with 11 bases lying between them. The CDR3 is made up of 13 amino acids. The CDR3 coding sequence is TGCGCCAGCAGTCTGACCAAAGGGACTGAAGCTTTCTTT. Protein: CASSLTKGTEAFF.

The chain joins TRBV27 to TRBJ2-4, with D maybe TRBD2 (5 bases). This CDR3 spans 15 amino acids. From germline, CDR1 is MNHEY and CDR2 SMNVEV (reference sequence). Between the trimmed V and J ends, which lost 5 bases and 7 bases, there was a span of 18 bases. The CDR3 region is CASSPDNRRINIQYF. CDR3 nucleotide sequence: TGTGCCAGCAGTCCAGACAATCGGAGGATCAACATTCAGTACTTC.

This rearrangement joins TRBV18 to TRBJ2-7, with D maybe TRBD2 (5 bases). Germline V gives CDR1 KGHSH, CDR2 LQKENI. CDR3 length: 13 residues. Between the trimmed V and J ends, which lost 3 bases and 6 bases, there was a span of 12 bases. The CDR3 region is CASSPGRSGEQYF. The DNA of the CDR3 is TGTGCCAGCTCACCTGGGAGAAGCGGCGAGCAGTACTTC.

This clone was counted a few times. The chain combines TRBV7-9 with TRBJ2-5; D perhaps matches TRBD2 (5 bases). CDR3 length: 16 amino acids. V lost 5 bases, J lost 1 base, and 17 bases lay in between. Germline loops: CDR1 SEHNR, CDR2 FQNEAQ (reference sequence). The CDR3 is CASSQGGPGTQETQYF. The CDR3 DNA reads as TGTGCCAGCAGCCAAGGCGGGCCCGGAACCCAAGAGACCCAGTACTTC.

Details on this clone: One end of the junction is discordant with germline, which a read error may explain. V and J are TRBV7-7 and TRBJ2-5; possible D gene TRBD1, 6 bases. CDR3 length: 15 residues. CDR1 and CDR2 from the germline V gene are SSHAT and FNYEAQ (reference sequence). CDR3 DNA: TGTGCTAGCAGCTTAGGGGGTGAGAGGGGAGAGACCCAGTACTTC. This translates into CASSLGGERGETQYF.

This chain uses TRBV29-1 with TRBJ1-5; 9 bases match TRBD1. Germline assignment: CDR1 SQVTM and CDR2 ANQGSEA. The CDR3 is 14 residues long. The V gene end was trimmed by 4 bases and the J gene end by 1 base; junction bases not matched to a gene: 2. In DNA form, the CDR3 reads TGCAGCGTTGGGACAGGGGCAAGCAATCAGCCCCAGCATTTT. As protein: CSVGTGASNQPQHF.

The chain carries TRBV7-9 and TRBJ2-5, with D uncertain. V was pared by 0 bases and J by 5 bases, with 4 bases between. From germline, CDR1 is SEHNR and CDR2 FQNEAQ (reference sequence). This CDR3 region has 12 residues. The CDR3 DNA reads TGTGCCAGCAGCTTAGCTAAGGAGACCCAGTACTTC. Protein product: CASSLAKETQYF.

V is TRBV30 and J is TRBJ1-1; unclear D gene. The CDR3 is made up of 13 amino acids. Trimming cost V 0 bases and J 10 bases, with 15 bases left between them. Germline CDR1 reads GTSNPN; CDR2 reads SVGIG (reference sequence). Written as DNA, the CDR3 is TGTGCCTGGAGTGTAGGGTTCTGGGGAGGAGCTTTCTTT. This codes for CAWSVGFWGGAFF.

The rearrangement uses TRBV5-6 and TRBJ1-2; the D is unclear. This CDR3 comprises 13 residues. Per the germline V gene, CDR1 is SGHDT and CDR2 is YYEEEE. Trimming took 5 bases from V and 3 from J, leaving 11 bases between them. CDR3 nucleotides: TGTGCCAGCAGTTCTGACTCCGACTATGGCTACACCTTC. Amino acids: CASSSDSDYGYTF.

This rearrangement joins TRBV5-6 to TRBJ2-1; TRBD2 might be the D (6 bases). With 0 bases removed from V and 6 bases from J, the gap between germline ends came to 10 bases. CDR1 and CDR2 from the germline V gene are SGHDT and YYEEEE. This CDR3 has 14 residues. As DNA, the CDR3 is TGTGCCAGCAGCTTGGAACTAGCAAGCAATGAGCAGTTCTTC. It encodes CASSLELASNEQFF.

The gene calls are TRBV5-6 and TRBJ2-7, with 9 bases matching TRBD1. From germline, CDR1 is SGHDT and CDR2 YYEEEE. Trimming removed 7 bases from V and 3 bases from J; junction bases left unmatched: 11. The CDR3 sequence is 15 residues long. The CDR3 DNA reads TGTGCCAGCTCATCCTCCGGGACAGGGAACTACGAGCAGTACTTC. This encodes CASSSSGTGNYEQYF.

Worth noting for this clone: Relative to the germline gene, one junction end is altered; a read error may explain this. The genes are TRBV30 and TRBJ2-1; no firm D call. The germline V gene has CDR1 GTSNPN and CDR2 SVGIG (reference sequence). CDR3 size: 11 residues. The CDR3 sequence is CAWSVYYEQFF. The CDR3 DNA is TGTGCCTGGAGTGTCTACTATGAGCAGTTCTTC.

The rearrangement uses TRBV19 and TRBJ1-5; 8 nucleotides match TRBD1. The germline V gene encodes CDR1 LNHDA and CDR2 SQIVND (reference sequence). V shed 4 bases and J 0 bases; nucleotides not matched to a gene: 5. The CDR3 contains 16 residues. The CDR3 sequence: CASSRGQANSNQPQHF. CDR3 bases: TGTGCCAGTAGTAGGGGACAGGCGAATAGCAATCAGCCCCAGCATTTT.

This chain uses TRBV9 with TRBJ2-2; maybe TRBD2 (6 bases). The CDR3 spans 13 residues. Germline CDR1 is SGDLS and CDR2 is YYNGEE. Trimming left V 0 bases short and J 7 bases short, with 7 bases between. CDR3 sequence (DNA): TGTGCCAGCAGCGTAGAGGGAGGCGGGGAGCTGTTTTTT. It translates to CASSVEGGGELFF.

This clone was detected only once. The chain employs TRBV7-9 and TRBJ1-2; D is unclear. The CDR3 has 15 amino acids. Germline V gene data show CDR1 as SEHNR and CDR2 as FQNEAQ (reference sequence). With 5 bases removed from V and 5 bases from J, the gap between germline ends came to 18 bases. The CDR3 coding sequence is TGTGCCAGCAGCAAAGGACTGGCGGTCGGGTATGGCTACACCTTC. Translating gives CASSKGLAVGYGYTF.

The V call is TRBV9, the J call TRBJ1-1; D ambiguous. Germline V gives CDR1 SGDLS, CDR2 YYNGEE. This CDR3 has 13 amino acids. V lost 4 bases and J lost 4, with 11 bases in between. CDR3 amino acids: CASSPRSVTEAFF. The DNA of the CDR3 is TGTGCCAGCAGCCCCCGTTCTGTCACTGAAGCTTTCTTT.

This chain links TRBV23-1 with TRBJ1-6; TRBD1 matches 7 bases. TRBV23-1 is classed as an ORF, of uncertain function. V lost 6 bases, J lost 7 bases, and 3 bases stayed unmatched. The CDR3 runs 13 residues. In DNA, the CDR3 is TGCGCCAGCAGCTTGGGACAGAATTCACCCCTCCACTTT. This codes for CASSLGQNSPLHF.

Regarding this clone: One end of the junction does not line up with germline, which may come from a read error. The genes are TRBV25-1 and TRBJ2-7; tentatively, D is TRBD1 (5 bases). The CDR3 has 13 amino acids. CDR1 is MGHDK and CDR2 is SYGVNS in the germline V gene. In DNA form, the CDR3 reads TGTGCCAGCAGTAGGGGTTGGACCTACGAGCAGTGCTTC. Amino acids: CASSRGWTYEQCF.

This rearrangement joins TRBV29-1 to TRBJ1-1; the D gene is possibly TRBD1 (6 bases). Looked up from germline, CDR1 is SQVTM and CDR2 is ANQGSEA. Deletions cut 6 bases from V and 0 bases from J, with 23 bases between. This CDR3 spans 17 amino acids. CDR3 region: CSVPGSRGVRVNTEAFF. In nucleotides, the CDR3 is TGCAGCGTCCCAGGGAGCAGGGGCGTTAGGGTGAACACTGAAGCTTTCTTT.

The J gene is TRBJ2-7, the V gene TRBV30; TRBD2 matches 10 bases. The CDR3 is 15 residues long. The V gene's germline CDR1 is GTSNPN and CDR2 SVGIG (reference sequence). The junction had 8 bases not matched to a gene; V was cut back by 3 bases and J by 3 bases. The CDR3 loop is CAWSDPGLAIYEQYF. The CDR3 nucleotides are TGTGCCTGGAGCGATCCGGGACTAGCGATCTACGAGCAGTACTTC.